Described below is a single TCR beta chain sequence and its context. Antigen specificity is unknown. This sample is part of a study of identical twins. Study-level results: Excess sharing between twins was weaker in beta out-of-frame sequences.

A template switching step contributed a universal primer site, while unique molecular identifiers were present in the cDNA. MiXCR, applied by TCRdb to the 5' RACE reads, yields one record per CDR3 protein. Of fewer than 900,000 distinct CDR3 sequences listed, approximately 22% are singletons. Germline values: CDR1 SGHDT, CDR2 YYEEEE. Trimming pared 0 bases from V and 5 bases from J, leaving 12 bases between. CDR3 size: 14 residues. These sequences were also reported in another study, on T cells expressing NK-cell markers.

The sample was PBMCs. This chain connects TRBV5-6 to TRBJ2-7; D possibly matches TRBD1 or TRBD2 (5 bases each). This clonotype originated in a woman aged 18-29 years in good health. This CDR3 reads CASSLVEGRDEQYF. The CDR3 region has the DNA TGTGCCAGCAGCTTGGTTGAGGGGCGGGACGAGCAGTACTTC.